This entry is about one TCR beta chain. It lacks a known antigen. Base quality data are lacking; no much larger clone is found one base away. The sample belongs to a study of Ad26.COV2.S vaccination and SARS-CoV-2 variants (dated by TCRdb to the early 2020s). In terms of the full investigation: Donors in the vaccine arm were drawn from COV1001, a phase I-IIa trial of Ad26.COV2.S in healthy adults that was multicentre, randomized, double-blind and placebo-controlled. Ad26.COV2.S was administered intramuscularly at 5 x 10^10 or 1 x 10^11 viral particles, either as a single shot or as two shots given 56 days apart. Sequencing of the TCRbeta repertoire served to evaluate the specificity and breadth of SARS-CoV-2-reactive T cell receptors following Ad26.COV2.S vaccination. A total of around 32 samples were included in the TCR-sequenced set, comprising roughly 19 Ad26.COV2.S vaccine recipients, 5 placebo recipients and 8 SARS-CoV-2 convalescent individuals. Participants in the trial were split at random into five groups of five each, receiving low-dose or high-dose Ad26.COV2.S once or twice, or else placebo on both occasions. Investigators remained blinded to trial group allocation during experiments and outcome assessment. The paper as a whole reports these results and caveats: The authors noted that the TCR breadth and depth analyses may have underestimated total T cell responses. After vaccination, substantial breadth of spike-specific CD8+ and CD4+ T cell responses was reported. Vaccine and placebo recipients had similar non-spike TCR breadth, a finding consistent with the vaccine containing only spike. Comparing responses between vaccine doses or regimens was not something the study was powered to do. Compared with placebo recipients, Ad26.COV2.S recipients showed higher spike-specific TCR breadth (P = 0.0014).

The immunoSEQ Assay was used to sequence TCRbeta CDR3 regions. After extraction, genomic DNA underwent amplification by bias-controlled multiplex PCR, followed by high-throughput sequencing. Under the source paper's analysis protocol: To quantify the absolute abundance of every unique TCRbeta CDR3 region, sequences were collapsed and filtered. T cell fraction was estimated by normalizing TCRbeta template counts to usable DNA, which was measured by amplifying reference genes present in all nucleated cells. Repertoire TCRs were annotated as SARS-CoV-2-specific when V gene, CDR3 amino acid sequence and J gene were exactly matched to a known reactive TCR set. The reference SARS-CoV-2 TCR set was derived from MIRA and filtered for enrichment in COVID-19-positive ImmuneCODE repertoires, a step that removed public or cross-reactive TCRs. Drawing on the MIRA antigens, annotated TCRs were analysed further at the level of specific ORF or position within ORF. Breadth was defined as the number of annotated unique rearrangements divided by the total number of unique productive rearrangements, and depth was defined as the summed frequency of the annotated unique rearrangements. TCR breadth was compared between groups using two-sided Wilcoxon rank-sum tests. TCRdb provides this immuneACCESS table in a form limited to in-frame rearrangements. Some clones are lacking; in checked studies, under half of them reflect an unresolved V gene, and why the rest are absent is not known. That table furnishes V, J and clone size, whereas the DNA furnished D and trimming. For this sample there are 400,000 or so clones; around 85% appear just once. Roughly 3% of the sample belongs to the ten largest clones.

Read against the paper, the sample's treatment or condition label means: roughly 18 received Ad26.COV2.S at low or high dose, single or two shots; 5 received placebo; per-sample allocation not given. For vaccine and placebo recipients, repertoires were sequenced using samples collected on day 63 after the first injection. Between 29 July and 7 August 2020, Cohort 1b enrolled fewer than 30 adults aged 18-55 years at one site in Boston, USA. As a vaccine, Ad26.COV2.S was a replication-incompetent adenovirus type 26 vector that expressed a prefusion-stabilized SARS-CoV-2 spike protein derived from the original Wuhan strain. This specimen was peripheral blood, taken in a trial of Ad26.COV2.S vaccine versus placebo. This TCR was recovered from a person aged 18-65 years who received the Ad26.COV2.S COVID-19 vaccine or a placebo.

The DNA sequence follows: TGTGCCAGCAGCCCAGGGAATTCGAAGCTGTTTTTT. Translation gives CASSPGNSKLFF. The chain is made from TRBV27 and TRBJ2-2; perhaps TRBD1 is the D gene, with 5 bases matching. The CDR3, from cysteine to phenylalanine, totals 12 residues. The retained sequence is limited to the CDR3, 36 bases, with the frame set at the first base. V was cut back by 6 bases and J by 12 bases, leaving a gap of 14 bases between them. Sequences MNHEY (CDR1) and SMNVEV (CDR2) are obtained from the germline V gene (reference sequence).